The subject of this entry is one TCR beta chain. This specimen belongs to a study of cytomegalovirus exposure and HLA in healthy donors. Study summary: The roughly 110 validation repertoires were reported in a later analysis to have been generated on the same platform as the roughly 680 first-cohort repertoires.

Germline V gene sequence: CDR1 LGHNA, CDR2 YNFKEQ. V dropped 1 base and J dropped 10; count of bases not matched to a gene: 11. The CDR3 loop spans 16 amino acids. Here immunoSEQ multiplex PCR was the method, and the copy in TCRdb shows in-frame clones only, minus some. The sample includes about 56,000 clones, 90% to 97% seen only once; the top ten take approximately 1%. Input material: PBMCs. This receptor was taken from a woman aged 18-30 years in good health and CMV-seronegative. J is TRBJ2-1 and V is TRBV4-2; 9 bases agree with TRBD2. CDR3 in amino acids: CASSQALAGPRGEQFF. CDR3 nucleotide sequence: TGTGCCAGCAGCCAAGCCCTAGCGGGACCCAGGGGCGAGCAGTTCTTC.